Shown below are 21 T cell receptor beta chains from a single sample sequenced in a study of shared clonotypes between healthy human individuals (dated by TCRdb to the early 2020s). Library preparation employed the immunoSEQ multiplex PCR assay. This is the immuneACCESS table as TCRdb keeps it, with only in-frame sequences that have V and J called. A part of the clones is gone; compared with another copy, unresolved V genes explain less than half, and the rest is unexplained. In all, the sample holds hundreds of thousands of clones, and around 93% of those were seen once. The ten largest clonotypes hold around 24% of the sample. CD8 naive samples consisted of CD45RO-negative cells that were positively selected for CCR7, yielding a CD45RA+CCR7+ population without TemRA cells. Source material: naive CD8+ T cells sorted from blood. The intended sense of this specimen's cell subset or site label: CD45RA+CCR7+. The receptors derive from a man younger than 45 in good health.

The chain joins TRBV5-8 to TRBJ2-7, with D perhaps matching TRBD2 (5 bases). The CDR3 extends over 12 amino acids. From germline, CDR1 is SGHTS and CDR2 YDEGEE. Trimming took off 3 bases at V and 3 bases at J, with 7 bases between the two ends. CDR3 protein: CASSYRGYEQYF. The CDR3 nucleotides are TGTGCCAGCAGCTACCGGGGCTACGAGCAGTACTTC.

This clone was counted a few times. The CDR3 DNA sequence: TGTGCCAGCAGCATAACCACCTACGAGCAGTACTTC. This gives the protein CASSITTYEQYF. This chain connects TRBV7-9 to TRBJ2-7; D not certain. The V end was cut by 5 bases, the J end by 2 bases, with 7 bases between. Per germline, CDR1 SEHNR and CDR2 FQNEAQ (reference sequence). The length of the CDR3 is 12 residues.

The CDR3 DNA is TGTGCCAGCAGTTTACAAACTAGCGACGAGCAGTACTTC. Translated: CASSLQTSDEQYF. This chain uses TRBV27 with TRBJ2-7; 7 positions match TRBD2. Germline V lookup: CDR1 MNHEY, CDR2 SMNVEV (reference sequence). V was pared by 2 bases and J by 5 bases, with 3 bases of the junction left unmatched. CDR3 length: 13 residues.

CDR3 in amino acids: CASMHTAELQETQYF. The CDR3 DNA sequence: TGTGCCAGCATGCACACGGCGGAGCTACAAGAGACCCAGTACTTC. The chain has TRBV27 and TRBJ2-5; D gene ambiguous. V lost 7 bases and J 2 bases, leaving 17 bases between the germline ends. The germline V gene has CDR1 MNHEY and CDR2 SMNVEV (reference sequence). The CDR3 length is 15 residues.

The chain couples TRBV27 to TRBJ2-5; D remains ambiguous. The J call may be mistaken, given a closer DNA end match to TRBJ2-7. CDR1 and CDR2 (germline): MNHEY, SMNVEV (reference sequence). CDR3 size: 11 residues. CDR3 protein: CASTPGGEQYF. The CDR3 DNA follows: TGTGCCAGCACCCCGGGCGGCGAGCAGTACTTC.

The gene calls are TRBV9 and TRBJ1-2; D is uncertain. This CDR3 comprises 12 residues. V lost 6 bases and J lost 3, with 9 bases in between. Germline lookup yields CDR1 SGDLS and CDR2 YYNGEE. CDR3 coding DNA: TGTGCCAGCAAATCAGCGTACTATGGCTACACCTTC. Translating it yields CASKSAYYGYTF.

This clone was counted once. The chain links TRBV7-8 to TRBJ2-4; 8 nucleotides agree with TRBD2. The germline CDR1 and CDR2 sequences are SGHVS and FQNEAQ. V shed 5 bases and J 5 bases; nucleotides not matched to a gene: 5. There are 14 residues in the CDR3. This CDR3 reads CASSLPLAENIQYF. In nucleotides, the CDR3 is TGTGCCAGCAGCCTACCACTAGCGGAAAACATTCAGTACTTC.

The chain is built from TRBV9 and TRBJ2-5; the match to TRBD2 covers 8 bases. This CDR3 is built from 16 residues. Trimming removed 3 bases from V and 5 bases from J; junction bases left unmatched: 12. Germline assignment: CDR1 SGDLS and CDR2 YYNGEE. The DNA of the CDR3 is TGTGCCAGCAGCGAAAATGCGGGACTAGGGGGGGAGACCCAGTACTTC. Translation gives CASSENAGLGGETQYF.

The gene calls are TRBV6-1 and TRBJ2-1; no reliable D call. This CDR3 is built from 13 residues. Trimming removed 3 bases from V and 5 bases from J, with 8 bases in between. Germline loops: CDR1 MNHNS, CDR2 SASEGT. This chain's CDR3 is CASSEVFNNEQFF. For the CDR3, the DNA is TGTGCCAGCAGTGAGGTTTTCAACAATGAGCAGTTCTTC.

In DNA, the CDR3 is TGTGCCAGCAGCCCCAGGAGACCGCTGAACACTGAAGCTTTCTTT. This encodes CASSPRRPLNTEAFF. This chain connects TRBV2 to TRBJ1-1; D unresolved. The CDR3 is 15 amino acids. Germline loops: CDR1 SNHLY, CDR2 FYNNEI. Trimming took 6 bases from V and 0 from J, leaving 14 bases between them.

This clone was observed a single time. V and J are TRBV4-1 and TRBJ2-1; 10 bases line up with TRBD2. The CDR3 spans 17 residues. Germline V lookup: CDR1 MGHRA, CDR2 YSYEKL. J gave up 2 bases and V 0 bases, and 4 bases lay outside the gene matches. DNA of the CDR3: TGCGCCAGCAGCCAAGAGGCTAGCGGGAGTGCCTACAATGAGCAGTTCTTC. Its protein is CASSQEASGSAYNEQFF.

The rearrangement links TRBV11-2 to TRBJ2-3; D uncertain. V gave up 4 bases and J gave up 3 bases, with 14 bases separating them. Germline CDR1 and CDR2: SGHAT and FQNNGV. The CDR3 length is 15 residues. The CDR3 sequence: CASSSGSYGTDTQYF. CDR3 nucleotides: TGTGCCAGCAGCTCCGGGTCTTATGGGACAGATACGCAGTATTTT.

This sequence joins TRBV7-9 and TRBJ2-1, with 9 positions matching TRBD2. V trimming: 2 bases; J trimming: 3 bases; junction bases outside the gene matches: 2. The CDR3 spans 15 residues. CDR1 SEHNR and CDR2 FQNEAQ come from the germline V gene (reference sequence). CDR3 sequence: CASSLLAGLYNEQFF. Written as DNA, the CDR3 is TGTGCCAGCAGCTTACTAGCGGGACTCTACAATGAGCAGTTCTTC.

V usage is TRBV4-1 and J usage is TRBJ2-2, with a tentative D call TRBD1 (5 bases). The CDR3 consists of 14 residues. Germline V gene sequence: CDR1 MGHRA, CDR2 YSYEKL. The V end was cut by 7 bases, the J end by 7 bases, with 16 bases between. The CDR3 nucleotides are TGCGCCAGCACTAATCGGCAGGGTGTCGGGGAGCTGTTTTTT. Translation gives CASTNRQGVGELFF.

The V gene is TRBV6-1, the J gene TRBJ2-1, with 10 bases aligning to TRBD2. V lost 6 bases and J lost 0; bases outside the gene matches: 2. The V gene's germline CDR1 is MNHNS and CDR2 SASEGT. CDR3 length: 15 residues. The CDR3 loop is CASRKREGSYNEQFF. CDR3 sequence (DNA): TGTGCCAGCAGAAAGCGGGAGGGCTCCTACAATGAGCAGTTCTTC.

The chain employs TRBV4-1 and TRBJ2-7; D not certain. CDR1 and CDR2 from the germline V gene are MGHRA and YSYEKL. The CDR3 is 13 amino acids. The ends were cut back, 1 base at V and 6 bases at J, with 10 bases in the middle. The CDR3 loop is CASSQGVLPEQYF. The CDR3 DNA reads TGCGCCAGCAGCCAAGGCGTCCTCCCCGAGCAGTACTTC.

This clone was detected only once. This sequence joins TRBV27 and TRBJ2-1; possibly TRBD2 for D (6 bases). With 6 bases removed from V and 7 bases from J, the gap between germline ends came to 10 bases. The CDR3 consists of 12 residues. From germline, CDR1 is MNHEY and CDR2 SMNVEV (reference sequence). CDR3 sequence (DNA): TGTGCCAGCAGGTGGAGGGGAAATGAGCAGTTCTTC. Residues: CASRWRGNEQFF.

CDR3 region: CASSPRQGPSYEQYF. The CDR3 nucleotides read TGCGCCAGCAGCCCCCGACAGGGTCCCTCCTACGAGCAGTACTTC. The chain uses TRBV5-1 and TRBJ2-7, with 7 bases fitting TRBD1. The V gene's germline CDR1 is SGHRS and CDR2 YFSETQ. The CDR3 has 15 amino acids. The trim removed 4 bases at V and 0 bases at J, leaving 7 bases unmatched. Looking up the rest from reference TRBV5-1 and TRBJ2-7 gives the full variable domain: KAGVTQTPRYLIKTRGQQVTLSCSPISGHRSVSWYQQTPGQGLQFLFEYFSETQRNKGNFPGRFSGRQFSNSRSEMNVSTLELGDSALYLCASSPRQGPSYEQYFGPGTRLTVT.

The gene calls are TRBV2 and TRBJ2-1; unclear D gene. The CDR3 consists of 16 residues. V lost 6 bases to trimming and J lost 0 bases, with 15 bases between them. Germline V gives CDR1 SNHLY, CDR2 FYNNEI. Written as DNA, the CDR3 is TGTGCCAGCAGCGCTCTACTCCCGAGCTCCTACAATGAGCAGTTCTTC. Protein sequence: CASSALLPSSYNEQFF.

The J gene is TRBJ2-5, the V gene TRBV7-9; 7 nucleotides line up with TRBD2. The V segment lost 3 bases and the J segment 0 bases; nucleotides outside the gene matches: 7. Per germline, CDR1 SEHNR and CDR2 FQNEAQ (reference sequence). The CDR3 has 16 amino acids. The CDR3 region is CASSFFLAEDQETQYF. The CDR3 DNA reads TGTGCCAGCAGCTTTTTCCTAGCGGAGGACCAAGAGACCCAGTACTTC.

The table lists this clone with a count of one. The J gene is TRBJ2-1, the V gene TRBV7-9, with 9 bases lining up with TRBD2. Germline V lookup: CDR1 SEHNR, CDR2 FQNEAQ (reference sequence). This CDR3 contains 16 residues. Trimming took 6 bases from V and 10 from J; bases not matched to a gene: 16. CDR3 DNA: TGTGCCAGCAGTTCCCCGATTAGCGGGAGTCCTGGAGAGCAGTTCTTC. It yields the protein CASSSPISGSPGEQFF. Using reference TRBV7-9 and TRBJ2-1 for the parts outside the CDR3, the full variable domain is DTGVSQNPRHKITKRGQNVTFRCDPISEHNRLYWYRQTLGQGPEFLTYFQNEAQLEKSRLLSDRFSAERPKGSFSTLEIQRTEQGDSAMYLCASSSPISGSPGEQFFGPGTRLTVL.